This is a list of T cell receptor beta chains from one sample in a study of response to subunit inactivated influenza vaccine. Each CDR3 protein gets one entry after TCRdb re-called the RT-PCR reads with MiXCR. Of more than 200,000 distinct CDR3 sequences in the sample, approximately 12% were seen once. The input for sequencing was non-naive T cells sorted from PBMCs, taken around two weeks before vaccination. Receptor source: a man between 50 and 59 years old who received an inactivated influenza vaccine. The CDR3 runs from the conserved cysteine through the conserved F or W. Each record gives: clone size, V gene, J gene, D gene, CDR3 DNA, CDR3 protein. The D gene is left open where the match is weak. Rows give clone size only sometimes, using once, few, many, or a class for an expanded clone.

>few|TRBV11-1|TRBJ2-6|TRBD1
TGTGCCAGCAGCTTAGGGTACCGGGACAGCCCGCGCGGGGCCAACGTCCTGACTTTC
CASSLGYRDSPRGANVLTF
>NA|TRBV3-1|TRBJ1-1|NA
TGTGCCAGCAGCCAACGACAACTAGCAGCTTTCTTT
CASSQRQLAAFF
>few|TRBV4-2|TRBJ2-4|NA
TGTGCCAGCAGCCAAGAGGGCAGGGTAAACATTCAGTACTTC
CASSQEGRVNIQYF
>few|TRBV5-1|TRBJ2-3|NA
TGCGCCAGCAGCTCAAGCATTCATACGCAGTATTTT
CASSSSIHTQYF
>NA|TRBV4-3|TRBJ1-2|TRBD1
TGCGCCAGCAGCCAAATGGGACAGAGCTATGGCTACACCTTC
CASSQMGQSYGYTF
>few|TRBV5-5|TRBJ2-7|NA
TGTGCCAGCAGCGCTTGGGAGAGCTCCTACGAGCAGTACTTC
CASSAWESSYEQYF
>few|TRBV6-5|TRBJ1-5|NA
TGTGCCAGCAGTTACTCCACAGGGTCCGAATATCAGCCCCAGCATTTT
CASSYSTGSEYQPQHF
>many|TRBV4-1|TRBJ1-1|TRBD1
TGCGCCAGCAGCCCCGGAATGGACAGGGAAACTGAAGCTTTCTTT
CASSPGMDRETEAFF
>few|TRBV5-1|TRBJ1-5|NA
TGCGCCAGCAGGGCAGGGGACGGTCAGCCCCAGCATTTT
CASRAGDGQPQHF
>NA|TRBV7-9|TRBJ1-5|NA
TGTGCCAGCGGAGCGGGGAGGTATCAGCCCCAGCATTTT
CASGAGRYQPQHF
>NA|TRBV15|TRBJ2-3|TRBD1
TGTGCCACCAGCCTTACCCCACAGGGGCGTAACGCAGATACGCAGTATTTT
CATSLTPQGRNADTQYF
>NA|TRBV7-9|TRBJ2-1|NA
TGTGCCAGCAGCCTCCGGGACTCCGCCTACAATGAGCAGTTCTTC
CASSLRDSAYNEQFF
>NA|TRBV24-1|TRBJ2-7|NA
TGTGCCACCAGTGATAAAAGTAGCGAGCAGTACTTC
CATSDKSSEQYF
>NA|TRBV20-1|TRBJ2-5|NA
TGCAGTGCTCGTCCGACCTACCCTCACTTAGGAGAGACCCAGTACTTC
CSARPTYPHLGETQYF
>few|TRBV3-1|TRBJ1-1|NA
TGTGCCAGCAGCCGTACAGGGTTGCGCACTGAAGCTTTCTTT
CASSRTGLRTEAFF